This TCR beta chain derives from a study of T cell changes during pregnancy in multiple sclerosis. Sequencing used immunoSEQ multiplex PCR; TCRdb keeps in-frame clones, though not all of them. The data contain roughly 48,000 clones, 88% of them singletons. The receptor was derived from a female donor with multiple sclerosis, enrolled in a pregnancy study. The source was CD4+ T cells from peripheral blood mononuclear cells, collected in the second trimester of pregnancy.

The chain's CDR3 is CASKSWDRDHIQYF. In DNA, the CDR3 is TGTGCCAGTAAGAGTTGGGACAGGGATCACATTCAGTACTTC. The rearrangement links TRBV19 to TRBJ2-4, with 9 bases lining up with TRBD1. The germline CDR1 and CDR2 sequences are LNHDA and SQIVND (reference sequence). The length of the CDR3 is 14 residues. Losses at the gene ends were 7 bases for V and 8 bases for J; bases not matched to a gene: 9.